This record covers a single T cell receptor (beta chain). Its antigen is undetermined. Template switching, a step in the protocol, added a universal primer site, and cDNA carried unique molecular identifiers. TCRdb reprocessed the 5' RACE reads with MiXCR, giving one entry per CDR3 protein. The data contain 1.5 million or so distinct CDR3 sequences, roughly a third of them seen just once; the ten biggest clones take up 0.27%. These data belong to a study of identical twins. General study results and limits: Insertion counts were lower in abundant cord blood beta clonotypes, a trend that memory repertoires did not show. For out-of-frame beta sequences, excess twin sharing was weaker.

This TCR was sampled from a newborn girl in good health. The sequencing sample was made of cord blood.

The CDR3 loop is CASSQGKRESTDTQYF. Written as DNA, the CDR3 is TGCGCCAGCAGCCAAGGGAAGCGGGAGAGCACAGATACGCAGTATTTT. V gene TRBV4-1 combines with J gene TRBJ2-3, with 8 bases identical to TRBD2. The junction had 3 bases not matched to a gene; V was cut back by 1 base and J by 0 bases. The CDR3 extends over 16 amino acids. Germline CDR1 is MGHRA and CDR2 is YSYEKL.